The T cell receptor (beta chain) under discussion was sequenced for a study of T cells in Graves' hyperthyroidism and ophthalmopathy. Using RNA transcripts as the source, TCR beta CDR3 regions were amplified. The HTBI set primed first-round TCR CDR3 RT-PCR. TCRdb re-called the multiplex PCR reads with MiXCR, one entry per CDR3 protein. The table includes about 570,000 distinct CDR3 sequences, about 15% detected once. This clonotype was recorded at least ten times. V was clipped by 5 bases and J by 0 bases, with 8 bases between them. This CDR3 is 13 amino acids long. Germline V gives CDR1 SEHNR, CDR2 FQNEAQ (reference sequence).

The clonotype was recovered from a woman aged 40 to 49 with Graves' hyperthyroidism. Sequences were obtained from blood. The gene calls are TRBV7-9 and TRBJ2-7; D is ambiguous. Written as DNA, the CDR3 is TGTGCCAGCAGCAAGGACGGCTCCTACGAGCAGTACTTC. Protein product: CASSKDGSYEQYF. The full variable domain, completed using reference TRBV7-9 and TRBJ2-7, is DTGVSQNPRHKITKRGQNVTFRCDPISEHNRLYWYRQTLGQGPEFLTYFQNEAQLEKSRLLSDRFSAERPKGSFSTLEIQRTEQGDSAMYLCASSKDGSYEQYFGPGTRLTVT.